A single sample is the source of the 32 T cell receptor beta chains below, sequenced in a study of blood T cells in healthy people across ages. A second about 7 to 11 cycle PCR used barcoded and J-beta primers. TCRdb reprocessed the 5' RACE reads with MiXCR, giving one entry per CDR3 protein. The profile covers over 550,000 distinct CDR3 sequences, with about 30% appearing a single time and 15% to 19% taken by the ten largest. What was sequenced was blood. These receptors originate from a woman of 80 years or more in good health.

The table lists this clonotype with many counts. V gene TRBV20-1 combines with J gene TRBJ1-2, with D possibly matching TRBD1 (5 bases). The V and J ends lost 2 bases and 8 bases respectively, with 12 bases between them. This CDR3 contains 12 residues. From germline, CDR1 is DFQATT and CDR2 SNEGSKA (reference sequence). The chain's CDR3 is CSARQGDVGYTF. The DNA of the CDR3 is TGCAGTGCTAGACAGGGTGATGTGGGCTACACCTTC.

This clonotype occurred many times. The chain links TRBV20-1 to TRBJ1-2, with 7 bases identical to TRBD1. The length of the CDR3 is 14 residues. J was trimmed by 4 bases and V by 6 bases; bases with no gene match: 11. From germline, CDR1 is DFQATT and CDR2 SNEGSKA (reference sequence). The CDR3 is CSAVPSTGSYGYTF. The CDR3 nucleotides read TGCAGTGCAGTGCCTTCGACAGGGAGCTATGGCTACACCTTC.

On this clonotype itself: Given a much more abundant clone one base away, this may be a read error. The DNA is omitted, as the CDR3 cannot be located on it reliably, and the CDR3 follows TCRdb's listing. The chain carries TRBV6-6 and TRBJ2-3. The CDR3 numbers 15 amino acids, ends counted. Germline CDR1 MNHNY, CDR2 SVGAGI (reference sequence). CDR3 region: CASSYDGFLADTQYF.

In its sample, this clonotype was seen many times. This chain joins TRBV28 and TRBJ1-6; TRBD1 matches at 7 bases. Trimming at V came to 7 bases and at J to 5 bases, leaving 5 bases not matched to a gene. The germline gives CDR1 MDHEN, CDR2 SYDVKM. The CDR3 length is 14 residues. CDR3 DNA sequence: TGTGCCAGCATTGGGGACAGAGATAATTCACCCCTCCACTTT. Translating it yields CASIGDRDNSPLHF.

This clonotype was counted at least ten times. The rearrangement links TRBV6-5 to TRBJ2-7; D call uncertain. Between the trimmed V and J ends, which lost 0 bases and 2 bases, there was a span of 11 bases. Germline CDR1 reads MNHEY; CDR2 reads SVGAGI. The CDR3 length is 15 residues. The CDR3 region has the DNA TGTGCCAGCAGTTACTCGACGGACGGAGCCTACGAGCAGTACTTC. Translated: CASSYSTDGAYEQYF.

This clonotype appeared many times. This chain uses TRBV12-3 or TRBV12-4 with TRBJ2-5; 7 bases map to TRBD1. This CDR3 is built from 15 residues. V was clipped by 1 base and J by 7 bases; unmatched bases: 9. Here the CDR3 reads CASSLVRQGGMTQYF. CDR3 in DNA: TGTGCCAGCAGTTTAGTAAGACAGGGTGGTATGACCCAGTACTTC.

Comments on this clonotype: A much larger clone is a single base away; this may be a read error. This sequence joins TRBV7-9 and TRBJ2-1; 12 bases map to TRBD2. The CDR3 contains 16 residues. The V gene's germline CDR1 is SEHNR and CDR2 FQNEAQ (reference sequence). CDR3 sequence reads: CAGSLLTSGGHNEQFF. The CDR3 nucleotides read TGTGCCGGCAGCCTCCTGACTAGCGGGGGCCACAATGAGCAGTTCTTC. The full variable domain, its missing parts supplied by reference TRBV7-9 and TRBJ2-1, is DTGVSQNPRHKITKRGQNVTFRCDPISEHNRLYWYRQTLGQGPEFLTYFQNEAQLEKSRLLSDRFSAERPKGSFSTLEIQRTEQGDSAMYLCAGSLLTSGGHNEQFFGPGTRLTVL.

This clonotype was recorded at least ten times. The J gene is TRBJ1-2, the V gene TRBV12-3 or TRBV12-4; D not certain. Trimming took off 8 bases at V and 8 bases at J, with 12 bases between the two ends. This CDR3 contains 11 residues. CDR3 loop: CASGSGWGYTF. DNA for the CDR3: TGTGCCAGCGGGAGCGGCTGGGGCTACACCTTC.

CDR3 sequence reads: CASSYAGLAGADTQYF. CDR3 coding DNA: TGTGCCAGCAGTTACGCGGGATTAGCGGGCGCAGATACGCAGTATTTT. The V call is TRBV6-5, the J call TRBJ2-3; 7 nucleotides align to TRBD2. CDR1 and CDR2 (germline): MNHEY, SVGAGI. The trim removed 2 bases at V and 4 bases at J, leaving 9 bases unmatched. CDR3 length: 16 amino acids.

This clonotype was seen a handful of times. The J gene is TRBJ1-4, the V gene TRBV6-6; the D gene is possibly TRBD1 (6 bases). The V and J ends lost 0 bases and 8 bases respectively, with 19 bases between them. This CDR3 contains 17 residues. The germline V gene encodes CDR1 MNHNY and CDR2 SVGAGI (reference sequence). DNA of the CDR3: TGTGCCAGCAGTTACTCGTATCCAGGGGACGGGATCGAAAAACTGTTTTTT. Residues: CASSYSYPGDGIEKLFF.

This clonotype was seen repeatedly, ten times or more. The chain recombines TRBV7-2 with TRBJ2-1; TRBD2 might be the D (6 bases). This CDR3 has 14 amino acids. Germline V gene data show CDR1 as SGHTA and CDR2 as FQGNSA. V was clipped by 5 bases and J by 4 bases, with 12 bases between them. The CDR3 bases are TGTGCCAGCAGCGCATATCTAGCGTACAATGAGCAGTTCTTC. Translation: CASSAYLAYNEQFF.

In regard to this clonotype: In this CDR3 the conserved last residue, phenylalanine or tryptophan, is missing, so a read error is likely. V usage is TRBV10-3 and J usage is TRBJ1-1; D is possibly TRBD1 (5 bases). Trimming cost V 0 bases and J 4 bases, with 12 bases left between them. Germline CDR1 ENHRY, CDR2 SYGVKD. There are 15 residues in the CDR3. The CDR3 DNA is TGTGCCATCAGTGAGTCGATGGGTACAGGCACTGAAGCTTTCTCT. This translates into CAISESMGTGTEAFS.

Concerning this clonotype itself: A much bigger clone sits one base away, suggesting this may be a read error. The chain joins TRBV11-2 to TRBJ1-2; 7 bases agree with TRBD1. V was pared by 6 bases and J by 4 bases, with 2 bases of the junction left unmatched. CDR3 length equals 12 residues. Germline CDR1 reads SGHAT; CDR2 reads FQNNGV. The chain's CDR3 is CASRQGCYGYTF. CDR3 nucleotides: TGTGCCAGCAGACAGGGGTGCTATGGCTACACCTTC. The whole variable domain, filled in from reference TRBV11-2 and TRBJ1-2, reads EAGVAQSPRYKIIEKRQSVAFWCNPISGHATLYWYQQILGQGPKLLIQFQNNGVVDDSQLPKDRFSAERLKGVDSTLKIQPAKLEDSAVYLCASRQGCYGYTFGSGTRLTVV.

Concerning this clonotype itself: Given a much more abundant clone one base away, this may be a read error. CDR3 sequence (DNA): TGCGCCAGCAGCCCCGGAGGCGGTTCCGATTACCAGTTCTTC. This translates into CASSPGGGSDYQFF. This sequence joins TRBV5-1 and TRBJ2-1; TRBD2 is a possible D gene (5 bases). CDR3 length: 14 amino acids. Germline assignment: CDR1 SGHRS and CDR2 YFSETQ. V was shortened by 4 bases and J by 13 bases, with 21 bases between the two germline ends.

The chain couples TRBV4-1 to TRBJ1-2; D gene unclear. The V end lost 4 bases, the J end lost 6 bases, and 18 bases lay between the germline ends. The CDR3 is 15 amino acids. The germline gives CDR1 MGHRA, CDR2 YSYEKL. Written as DNA, the CDR3 is TGCGCCAGCAGCCCTCGGGCCTTAGGTCCGGATGGCTACACCTTC. The encoded protein is CASSPRALGPDGYTF.

This chain connects TRBV6-2 or TRBV6-3 to TRBJ1-5; 8 nucleotides line up with TRBD1. J lost 6 bases, V lost 9 bases, and 4 bases had no gene match. The CDR3 covers 12 residues. CDR1 is MNHEY, CDR2 SVGEGT, per germline. DNA for the CDR3: TGTGCCAGTACAGGGGGAGGTCAGCCCCAGCATTTT. Protein sequence: CASTGGGQPQHF.

This chain's CDR3 is CSVLGGPFSTDTQYF. The CDR3 coding sequence is TGCAGCGTCCTCGGGGGACCCTTTAGTACAGATACGCAGTATTTT. V and J are TRBV29-1 and TRBJ2-3; D might be TRBD2 (6 bases). V was trimmed by 6 bases and J by 3 bases, leaving 19 bases between them. CDR1 is SQVTM and CDR2 is ANQGSEA in the germline V gene. This CDR3 spans 15 amino acids.

This clonotype was seen many times. This chain uses TRBV29-1 with TRBJ1-2; possibly TRBD1 for D (5 bases). V was shortened by 3 bases and J by 7 bases, with 15 bases between the two germline ends. This CDR3 region has 13 residues. CDR1 is SQVTM and CDR2 is ANQGSEA in the germline V gene. CDR3 sequence: CSVEGSGLSGYTF. The CDR3 DNA reads as TGCAGCGTTGAGGGGTCAGGGCTTAGTGGCTACACCTTC.

This chain connects TRBV7-3 to TRBJ2-4, with TRBD2 as a possible D gene (7 bases). The DNA end is a closer match to TRBJ2-5, so the J assignment may be wrong. From germline, CDR1 is SGHTA and CDR2 FQGTGA. CDR3 size: 15 residues. The CDR3 region is CASSLMGGPQETQYF. CDR3 nucleotide sequence: TGTGCCAGCAGCTTAATGGGGGGGCCCCAAGAGACCCAGTACTTC.

There are many counts of this clonotype. V and J are TRBV19 and TRBJ2-3; 10 nucleotides agree with TRBD2. CDR3 length equals 16 residues. V lost 5 bases to trimming and J lost 2 bases; unmatched junction nucleotides: 7. From germline, CDR1 is LNHDA and CDR2 SQIVND (reference sequence). Written as DNA, the CDR3 is TGTGCCAGTAGTCCCCGCCTAGCGGGGGTCACAGATACGCAGTATTTT. Protein product: CASSPRLAGVTDTQYF.

This clonotype was picked up many times. The CDR3 spells CASSVAGTWDYEQYF. CDR3 sequence (DNA): TGTGCCAGCAGCGTGGCCGGGACGTGGGACTACGAGCAGTACTTC. The gene calls are TRBV9 and TRBJ2-7; D tentatively reads TRBD1 or TRBD2 (5 bases each). Germline V gives CDR1 SGDLS, CDR2 YYNGEE. V was clipped by 2 bases and J by 3 bases, with 15 bases between them. This CDR3 is built from 15 residues.

This clonotype came up a few times. The chain joins TRBV18 to TRBJ1-1, with TRBD1 as a possible D gene (5 bases). The germline V gene has CDR1 KGHSH and CDR2 LQKENI. Trimming removed 6 bases at V and 7 bases at J, with 12 bases between. This CDR3 has 12 residues. The CDR3 region is CASSQVQGEAFF. The CDR3 DNA follows: TGTGCCAGCTCTCAGGTTCAGGGTGAAGCTTTCTTT. The full variable domain, in which reference TRBV18 and TRBJ1-1 provide the parts outside the CDR3, is NAGVMQNPRHLVRRRGQEARLRCSPMKGHSHVYWYRQLPEEGLKFMVYLQKENIIDESGMPKERFSAEFPKEGPSILRIQQVVRGDSAAYFCASSQVQGEAFFGQGTRLTVV.

This clonotype was counted ten times or more. The genes are TRBV20-1 and TRBJ2-3; 9 positions agree with TRBD2. The V gene end was trimmed by 1 base and the J gene end by 0 bases; junction bases not matched to a gene: 8. Germline CDR1 is DFQATT and CDR2 is SNEGSKA (reference sequence). This CDR3 region has 17 residues. The CDR3 DNA follows: TGCAGTGCTAGAGGCGGGGGGGGTGATACTAGCACAGATACGCAGTATTTT. Protein: CSARGGGGDTSTDTQYF.

This clonotype was picked up many times. The rearrangement joins TRBV7-9 to TRBJ1-2, with TRBD1 matching 9 bases. Trimming took 5 bases from V and 7 from J; bases not matched to a gene: 14. Germline CDR1 is SEHNR and CDR2 is FQNEAQ (reference sequence). The CDR3 totals 16 residues. The CDR3 loop is CASSVTGGGGFAGYTF. In DNA form, the CDR3 reads TGTGCCAGCAGCGTTACAGGGGGCGGAGGATTTGCTGGCTACACCTTC.

The chain joins TRBV19 to TRBJ1-1, with TRBD1 matching over 7 bases. The V gene's germline CDR1 is LNHDA and CDR2 SQIVND (reference sequence). The CDR3 runs to 17 residues. Trimming at V came to 4 bases and at J to 2 bases, leaving 13 bases not matched to a gene. The CDR3 DNA follows: TGTGCCAGTAGTACCTTTCCAACTTGGGACAGAAACACTGAAGCTTTCTTT. As protein: CASSTFPTWDRNTEAFF.

This clonotype was recorded a few times. The chain employs TRBV6-1 and TRBJ1-3; D is possibly TRBD1 (6 bases). Per the germline V gene, CDR1 is MNHNS and CDR2 is SASEGT. Trimming stripped 4 bases from V and 0 bases from J, with 10 bases between. This CDR3 comprises 15 residues. The CDR3, as DNA: TGTGCCAGCAGTGCCTCACAGGGCTCTGGAAACACCATATATTTT. Amino acids: CASSASQGSGNTIYF.

The V call is TRBV4-3, the J call TRBJ1-5, with no clear D. The CDR3 runs 13 residues. The germline CDR1 and CDR2 sequences are LGHNA and YSLEER. The ends were cut back, 0 bases at V and 10 bases at J, with 10 bases in the middle. CDR3 in amino acids: CASSQDLRQPQHF. The CDR3 bases are TGCGCCAGCAGCCAAGATTTGCGACAACCCCAGCATTTT.

This clonotype was seen ten or more times. The chain joins TRBV6-2 or TRBV6-3 to TRBJ2-4; weak D call: TRBD1 (6 bases). This CDR3 has 15 amino acids. The germline V and J ends were trimmed by 6 bases and 3 bases, with 15 bases remaining between them. Germline assignment: CDR1 MNHEY and CDR2 SVGEGT. CDR3 protein: CASSDQQGVKNIQYF. The DNA of the CDR3 is TGTGCCAGCAGCGACCAACAGGGAGTCAAAAACATTCAGTACTTC.

This clonotype came up a few times. V and J are TRBV20-1 and TRBJ2-7; tentatively, D is TRBD2 (6 bases). The germline V and J ends were trimmed by 3 bases and 7 bases, with 10 bases remaining between them. This CDR3 spans 11 amino acids. CDR1 is DFQATT and CDR2 is SNEGSKA in the germline V gene (reference sequence). The chain's CDR3 is CSARGGDEQYF. In DNA, the CDR3 is TGCAGTGCTAGGGGGGGTGATGAGCAGTACTTC.

The chain joins TRBV7-2 to TRBJ2-2; no firm D call. CDR3 length: 14 amino acids. Germline V lookup: CDR1 SGHTA, CDR2 FQGNSA. Trimming pared 2 bases from V and 5 bases from J, leaving 9 bases between. In DNA, the CDR3 is TGTGCCAGCAGCTTACTTACCTATACCGGGGAGCTGTTTTTT. This sequence encodes CASSLLTYTGELFF.

As to this clonotype: One base away lies a much larger clone, so this may be a sequencing read error. The chain combines TRBV7-3 with TRBJ2-4; 7 nucleotides agree with TRBD2. V gave up 5 bases and J gave up 13 bases; unmatched junction bases: 17. Germline-derived CDR1 and CDR2 are SGHTA and FQGTGA. There are 15 residues in the CDR3. CDR3 in amino acids: CASSLIGGSEREQYF. CDR3 DNA sequence: TGTGCCAGCAGCCTCATCGGCGGGAGCGAGAGAGAGCAGTACTTC.

This clonotype was seen ten or more times. V gene TRBV7-9 combines with J gene TRBJ2-4; 9 bases fit TRBD1. Germline lookup yields CDR1 SEHNR and CDR2 FQNEAQ (reference sequence). Trimming removed 5 bases from V and 8 bases from J; junction bases left unmatched: 7. This CDR3 has 14 residues. The DNA for the CDR3 is TGTGCCAGCAGCACCCGGGACAGGGCACACATTCAGTACTTC. Translated, it gives CASSTRDRAHIQYF.